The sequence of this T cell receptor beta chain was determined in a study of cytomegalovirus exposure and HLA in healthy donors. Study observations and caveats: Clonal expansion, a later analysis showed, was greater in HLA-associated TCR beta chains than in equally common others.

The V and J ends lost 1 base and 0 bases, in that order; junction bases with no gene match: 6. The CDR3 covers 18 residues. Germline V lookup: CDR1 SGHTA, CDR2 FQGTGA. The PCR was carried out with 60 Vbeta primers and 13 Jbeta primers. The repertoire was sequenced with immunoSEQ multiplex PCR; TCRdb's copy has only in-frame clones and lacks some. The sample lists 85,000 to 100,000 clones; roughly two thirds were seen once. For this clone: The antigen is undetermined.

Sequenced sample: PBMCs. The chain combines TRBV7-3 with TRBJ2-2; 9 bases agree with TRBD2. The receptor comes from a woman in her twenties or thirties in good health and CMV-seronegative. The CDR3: CASSLKLAGHANTGELFF. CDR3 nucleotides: TGTGCCAGCAGCTTAAAACTAGCGGGTCACGCGAACACCGGGGAGCTGTTTTTT.